Below, one T cell receptor (beta chain) is given with its context. Its target is unknown. The sample is drawn from a study of cytomegalovirus exposure and HLA in healthy donors. Study-level results: Previously analyzed data showed that most TCR beta V segments were productive at a frequency of about 87% or about 30%. Sequencing likely produced, as an artifact, a cluster of highly shared sequence variants. Common viral pathogens seemed, in a later analysis, to connect with several of the most significant clusters. It was confirmed in vitro that a few of the CMV-associated chains were specific for CMV antigens.

Trimming cost V 5 bases and J 12 bases, with 19 bases left between them. This CDR3 has 13 residues. Germline CDR1 reads SGHDN; CDR2 reads FVKESK. 13 Jbeta primers and 60 Vbeta primers were used for the PCR. Sequencing used immunoSEQ multiplex PCR; TCRdb keeps in-frame clones, though not all of them. Here the sample spans about 70,000 clones, about 74% being singletons. The J gene is TRBJ1-2, the V gene TRBV14; tentatively, D is TRBD1 (5 bases). The sequence came from a woman aged 60 to 75 in good health and CMV-seropositive. The source material was PBMCs. CDR3 protein: CASSRGTGRPHTF. In DNA, the CDR3 is TGTGCCAGCAGCAGGGGCACGGGGAGGCCCCACACCTTC.